The 32 T cell receptor beta chains in this list originate from one sample, sequenced in a study of CD8 T cells in Susac syndrome. RNA, at roughly 0.45 to 1 ug, was reverse transcribed with random hexamers. TCRdb redid the calling of the immunoSEQ multiplex PCR reads with MiXCR, one entry per CDR3 protein. The sample consists of roughly 190,000 distinct CDR3 sequences, roughly 92% of them appearing once. The sample was CD4+ T cells from PBMCs. These receptors all come from a human donor in good health.

The chain links TRBV2 to TRBJ2-3, with D hard to call. The germline gives CDR1 SNHLY, CDR2 FYNNEI. V dropped 3 bases and J dropped 5 bases, with 15 bases sitting between them. There are 15 residues in the CDR3. The CDR3 sequence: CASSEISDPGDTQYF. CDR3 nucleotides: TGTGCCAGCAGTGAGATCTCGGACCCGGGAGATACGCAGTATTTT.

The chain uses TRBV6-5 and TRBJ2-1; no reliable D call. This CDR3 spans 11 amino acids. Looked up from germline, CDR1 is MNHEY and CDR2 is SVGAGI. V lost 4 bases to trimming and J lost 9 bases, with 7 bases between them. The CDR3 region is CASSSPIEQFF. The CDR3 DNA sequence: TGTGCCAGCAGTTCCCCCATTGAGCAGTTCTTC.

The chain uses TRBV7-2 and TRBJ2-3, with D possibly matching TRBD2 (5 bases). Germline V CDR1 and CDR2: SGHTA, FQGNSA. The CDR3 has 14 residues. V dropped 8 bases and J dropped 2 bases, with 14 bases sitting between them. CDR3: CASGIDGVTDTQYF. CDR3 in DNA: TGTGCCAGCGGAATAGACGGGGTCACAGATACGCAGTATTTT.

The rearrangement joins TRBV7-2 to TRBJ2-1, with TRBD2 identical over 7 bases. V lost 1 base and J lost 9; bases outside the gene matches: 6. This CDR3 is built from 14 residues. Germline values: CDR1 SGHTA, CDR2 FQGNSA. DNA of the CDR3: TGTGCCAGCAGCTTAGGGGTCGGGAGGCGTGAGCAGTTCTTC. Its protein product is CASSLGVGRREQFF.

V usage is TRBV10-3 and J usage is TRBJ1-5; D unclear. V lost 0 bases, J lost 0 bases, and 9 bases lay in between. Germline CDR1 reads ENHRY; CDR2 reads SYGVKD. This CDR3 contains 16 residues. The CDR3 is CAISESKSASNQPQHF. CDR3 coding DNA: TGTGCCATCAGTGAGTCGAAGTCAGCTAGCAATCAGCCCCAGCATTTT.

This chain joins TRBV28 and TRBJ2-5; no clear D gene. CDR1 is MDHEN and CDR2 is SYDVKM in the germline V gene. Trimming took 2 bases from V and 7 from J, leaving 8 bases between them. The CDR3 is 12 amino acids. In DNA form, the CDR3 reads TGTGCCAGCAGTTTAATCTTCGGGACCCAGTACTTC. Protein: CASSLIFGTQYF.

This clonotype was detected only once. J is TRBJ1-2 and V is TRBV7-2; weak D call: TRBD1 (6 bases). Germline V CDR1 and CDR2: SGHTA, FQGNSA. The V end was cut by 2 bases, the J end by 8 bases, with 15 bases between. The CDR3 spans 14 residues. The CDR3 reads CASSLKQGGGGYTF. The CDR3, as DNA: TGTGCCAGCAGCTTAAAACAGGGCGGGGGAGGCTACACCTTC.

The chain uses TRBV28 and TRBJ1-4; 9 bases match TRBD1. This CDR3 is built from 14 residues. V shed 6 bases, J shed 7 bases, and the junction held 6 bases outside the gene matches. Germline CDR1 MDHEN, CDR2 SYDVKM. DNA of the CDR3: TGTGCCAGCAGACCGACAGGGGGAGGTGAAAAACTGTTTTTT. This encodes CASRPTGGGEKLFF.

This sequence joins TRBV3-1 and TRBJ1-1; no definite D call. This CDR3 has 14 residues. V was shortened by 1 base and J by 6 bases, with 12 bases between the two germline ends. The germline gives CDR1 LGHDT, CDR2 YNNKEL (reference sequence). CDR3 nucleotide sequence: TGTGCCAGCAGCCAAGGGTTCGGAAGGGCTGAAGCTTTCTTT. Translated: CASSQGFGRAEAFF.

The chain carries TRBV12-3 or TRBV12-4 and TRBJ2-5; the D gene is possibly TRBD2 (7 bases). This CDR3 comprises 14 residues. V dropped 0 bases and J dropped 5 bases, with 10 bases sitting between them. The CDR3 here is CASSLAGGLETQYF. In nucleotides, the CDR3 is TGTGCCAGCAGTTTAGCGGGGGGGCTTGAGACCCAGTACTTC.

The J gene is TRBJ1-6, the V gene TRBV20-1; D is uncertain. Germline values: CDR1 DFQATT, CDR2 SNEGSKA (reference sequence). V was trimmed by 2 bases and J by 0 bases, leaving 2 bases between them. This CDR3 comprises 13 residues. CDR3 loop: CSARLSYNSPLHF. The CDR3 DNA reads as TGCAGTGCTAGACTCTCCTATAATTCACCCCTCCACTTT.

This chain uses TRBV28 with TRBJ1-2; TRBD1 is a possible D gene (6 bases). CDR1 and CDR2 (germline): MDHEN, SYDVKM. Trimming pared 4 bases from V and 4 bases from J, leaving 16 bases between. The CDR3 sequence is 15 residues long. CDR3 nucleotides: TGTGCCAGCAGTTCCCTGGGGGCGAGTGGCTATGGCTACACCTTC. Translating gives CASSSLGASGYGYTF.

The CDR3 reads CASSSGTGAYEQYF. CDR3 bases: TGTGCCAGCAGCTCCGGGACGGGCGCCTACGAGCAGTACTTC. The chain carries TRBV7-8 and TRBJ2-7, with D perhaps TRBD1 or TRBD2 (5 bases each). The V end was cut by 4 bases, the J end by 2 bases, with 12 bases between. The CDR3 extends over 14 amino acids. From germline, CDR1 is SGHVS and CDR2 FQNEAQ.

The CDR3 loop is CASSQGGQRGQHF. In nucleotides, the CDR3 is TGTGCCAGCAGCCAAGGAGGACAGAGAGGCCAGCATTTT. The chain uses TRBV3-1 and TRBJ1-5; D is perhaps TRBD1 (6 bases). Germline-derived CDR1 and CDR2 are LGHDT and YNNKEL (reference sequence). V was trimmed by 1 base and J by 12 bases, leaving 13 bases between them. This CDR3 has 13 amino acids.

CDR3 in DNA: TGCAGCGTGTCAGGGGGGAATCAGCCCCAGCATTTT. Protein product: CSVSGGNQPQHF. The chain combines TRBV29-1 with TRBJ1-5; the match to TRBD1 covers 7 bases. The CDR3 loop spans 12 amino acids. Trimming removed 6 bases from V and 4 bases from J; junction bases left unmatched: 3. From germline, CDR1 is SQVTM and CDR2 ANQGSEA.

V usage is TRBV7-9 and J usage is TRBJ2-7; perhaps D is TRBD1 or TRBD2 (7 bases each). CDR1 is SEHNR, CDR2 FQNEAQ, per germline (reference sequence). V lost 1 base, J lost 7 bases, and 17 bases lay in between. The CDR3 sequence is 15 residues long. The DNA of the CDR3 is TGTGCCAGCAGCTTAGTTCAGGGGGGGCCTAGGGAGCAGTACTTC. Translation: CASSLVQGGPREQYF.

The chain has TRBV12-3 or TRBV12-4 and TRBJ2-2; D gene unclear. The CDR3 consists of 12 residues. V lost 3 bases, J lost 5 bases, and 4 bases lay in between. The CDR3 region is CASSFGTGELFF. DNA for the CDR3: TGTGCCAGCAGTTTTGGGACCGGGGAGCTGTTTTTT.

The chain is built from TRBV5-6 and TRBJ1-3; unclear D gene. CDR3 length equals 17 residues. Trimming took off 0 bases at V and 2 bases at J, with 15 bases between the two ends. In germline, CDR1 is SGHDT, CDR2 YYEEEE. The CDR3 loop reads CASSLGFTGRAGNTIYF. The CDR3 DNA sequence: TGTGCCAGCAGCTTGGGGTTTACGGGCCGCGCTGGAAACACCATATATTTT.

The chain uses TRBV7-2 and TRBJ2-5; D ambiguous. The CDR3 is made up of 12 amino acids. V lost 5 bases and J lost 3, with 7 bases in between. The germline V gene encodes CDR1 SGHTA and CDR2 FQGNSA. The CDR3 protein is CASSRFKETQYF. In DNA, the CDR3 is TGTGCCAGCAGCCGTTTTAAAGAGACCCAGTACTTC.

This sequence joins TRBV12-3 or TRBV12-4 and TRBJ1-1, with a weak D call TRBD1 (6 bases). V was trimmed by 5 bases and J by 5 bases, leaving 12 bases between them. This CDR3 contains 13 residues. The CDR3 DNA follows: TGTGCCAGCAGTGAACGGACAGAAACTGAAGCTTTCTTT. Encoded protein: CASSERTETEAFF.

The chain employs TRBV18 and TRBJ2-1, with D maybe TRBD1 (5 bases). Trimming shortened V by 2 bases and J by 6 bases, and 11 bases separated the two germline ends. Germline-derived CDR1 and CDR2 are KGHSH and LQKENI. The CDR3 loop spans 14 amino acids. The CDR3 sequence: CASSPIPQGNEQFF. As DNA, the CDR3 is TGTGCCAGCTCACCAATCCCCCAGGGCAATGAGCAGTTCTTC.

This chain uses TRBV30 with TRBJ1-2, with D possibly matching TRBD1 (5 bases). V lost 2 bases to trimming and J lost 4 bases, with 17 bases between them. This CDR3 comprises 15 residues. Germline V gene lookup returns CDR1 GTSNPN and CDR2 SVGIG (reference sequence). The CDR3 DNA reads as TGTGCCTGGAGTACCGCGGGCAGGGCGGGCTATGGCTACACCTTC. Translated, it gives CAWSTAGRAGYGYTF.

The V gene is TRBV7-9, the J gene TRBJ1-1, with D maybe TRBD1 (6 bases). CDR3 length equals 16 residues. Per germline, CDR1 SEHNR and CDR2 FQNEAQ (reference sequence). V was trimmed by 4 bases and J by 1 base, leaving 16 bases between them. The CDR3 spells CASSSSGGGRNTEAFF. CDR3 DNA sequence: TGTGCCAGCAGCTCATCAGGTGGGGGGCGGAACACTGAAGCTTTCTTT. The full variable domain, its missing parts supplied by reference TRBV7-9 and TRBJ1-1, is DTGVSQNPRHKITKRGQNVTFRCDPISEHNRLYWYRQTLGQGPEFLTYFQNEAQLEKSRLLSDRFSAERPKGSFSTLEIQRTEQGDSAMYLCASSSSGGGRNTEAFFGQGTRLTVV.

This clonotype was counted a single time. The gene calls are TRBV7-8 and TRBJ1-1, with no clear D. Trimming took off 1 base at V and 2 bases at J, with 14 bases between the two ends. CDR1 is SGHVS, CDR2 FQNEAQ, per germline. CDR3 length equals 16 residues. CDR3 sequence: CASSLVGRLQNTEAFF. CDR3 in DNA: TGTGCCAGCAGCTTAGTGGGCAGACTTCAAAACACTGAAGCTTTCTTT.

This chain joins TRBV2 and TRBJ1-3, with D unclear. V shed 7 bases and J shed 0 bases, with 10 bases lying between them. From germline, CDR1 is SNHLY and CDR2 FYNNEI. This CDR3 is 14 amino acids long. CDR3 in DNA: TGTGCCAGCAACTTAGAATCCTCTGGAAACACCATATATTTT. Its protein product is CASNLESSGNTIYF.

The chain has TRBV6-8 and TRBJ1-6; D uncertain. Germline CDR1 and CDR2: MNHGY and SAAAGT. Deletions cut 6 bases from V and 1 base from J, with 7 bases between. CDR3 length: 14 residues. Here the CDR3 DNA reads TGTGCCAGCAGAGAAGGATCCTATAATTCACCCCTCCACTTT. Its translation is CASREGSYNSPLHF.

This chain connects TRBV5-1 to TRBJ2-1; D might be TRBD1 (5 bases). The CDR3 loop spans 13 amino acids. CDR1 SGHRS and CDR2 YFSETQ come from the germline V gene. Trimming took 2 bases from V and 10 from J, leaving 13 bases between them. CDR3 sequence reads: CASSLTGREEQFF. The CDR3 bases are TGCGCCAGCAGCTTAACAGGTCGAGAGGAGCAGTTCTTC.

J is TRBJ2-3 and V is TRBV27, with 9 bases lining up with TRBD2. Losses at the gene ends were 2 bases for V and 5 bases for J; bases not matched to a gene: 2. Germline assignment: CDR1 MNHEY and CDR2 SMNVEV (reference sequence). The CDR3 is 14 amino acids. The CDR3 loop reads CASSLRAGGDTQYF. CDR3 sequence (DNA): TGTGCCAGCAGTTTAAGAGCGGGGGGAGATACGCAGTATTTT.

The rearrangement joins TRBV28 to TRBJ1-6; D is ambiguous. V was pared by 6 bases and J by 7 bases, with 13 bases between. This CDR3 is 14 amino acids long. Looked up from germline, CDR1 is MDHEN and CDR2 is SYDVKM. The CDR3 sequence is CASSAPGANSPLHF. CDR3 coding DNA: TGTGCCAGCAGCGCCCCGGGTGCCAATTCACCCCTCCACTTT. Full variable domain (remainder filled in from reference TRBV28 and TRBJ1-6): DVKVTQSSRYLVKRTGEKVFLECVQDMDHENMFWYRQDPGLGLRLIYFSYDVKMKEKGDIPEGYSVSREKKERFSLILESASTNQTSMYLCASSAPGANSPLHFGNGTRLTVT.

The V call is TRBV20-1, the J call TRBJ2-7, with 8 bases fitting TRBD1. V lost 6 bases to trimming and J lost 0 bases; unmatched junction nucleotides: 7. CDR3 length: 14 amino acids. Germline CDR1 and CDR2: DFQATT and SNEGSKA (reference sequence). The CDR3 DNA follows: TGCAGTGCACGGGACAGGACCCTCTCCTACGAGCAGTACTTC. It codes for CSARDRTLSYEQYF.

V gene TRBV7-2 combines with J gene TRBJ2-3; D might be TRBD2 (5 bases). The CDR3 is 13 residues long. The germline gives CDR1 SGHTA, CDR2 FQGNSA. V lost 6 bases to trimming and J lost 4 bases, with 11 bases between them. The CDR3 sequence: CASRERVPDTQYF. CDR3 DNA sequence: TGTGCCAGCAGAGAGAGGGTTCCAGATACGCAGTATTTT.

V gene TRBV28 combines with J gene TRBJ2-3, with TRBD2 as a possible D gene (6 bases). This CDR3 has 16 residues. V was shortened by 1 base and J by 0 bases, with 11 bases between the two germline ends. The germline CDR1 and CDR2 sequences are MDHEN and SYDVKM. This CDR3 is CASSLFPGTSTDTQYF. CDR3 coding DNA: TGTGCCAGCAGTTTATTCCCCGGGACTAGCACAGATACGCAGTATTTT.